Reported below is one T cell receptor (beta chain). Its cognate antigen has yet to be identified. No quality values exist for individual bases; no much larger clone is one base distant. The germline V gene supplies CDR1 SNHLY and CDR2 FYNNEI. The germline V end is reduced by 6 bases and the J end by 1 base; junction bases left unmatched: 5. The CDR3 numbers 15 residues from cysteine through phenylalanine. Left in the record is the CDR3 DNA by itself, 45 bases read in frame from the first base. This record comes from a study of cytomegalovirus exposure and HLA in healthy donors (dated by TCRdb to 2015 to 2018). Some background on the complete study: In an earlier analysis of fewer than 750 of the donors, about 270 Gb of sequence data and roughly 100 million unique TCR beta sequences from about 180 million T cells were reported. Donor age, sex, ethnicity and CMV serostatus were compiled together with the repertoire data. Among the roughly 370 genotyped donors, approximately 77% belonged to the genetic ancestry cluster associated with self-reported Caucasian donors. About 300 gigabases of sequencing data and 91 million or so unique TCR sequences made up an early release that covered 500 to 650 HLA-typed donors. The study aimed to test whether cataloging public T cell receptors could reveal signatures of past pathogen exposure. The study used immunosequencing to profile the T cell repertoires of more than 650 subjects and linked those repertoires to cytomegalovirus serostatus. Several DR-DQ haplotypes were treated as single units for association and clustering because of strong linkage in the cohort. To study patterns of TCR occurrence, a later analysis re-analyzed previously published TCR beta repertoires from around 670 donors and added high-resolution HLA genotyping. Genome-wide SNP genotypes for about 65% of the roughly 700 donors were used in a later genetic analysis, which treated that subset as a discovery cohort. HLA typing included class I and class II loci at four-digit resolution. Among some 400 genotyped donors of the cohort, an average of 235,054 unique TCR beta nucleotide sequences were sequenced per donor, roughly 18% of them non-productive. Every repertoire in the discovery cohort had been generated on one and the same sequencing platform. To predict cytomegalovirus infection status, the study combined high-throughput TCR immunosequencing, statistical association of individual TCRs with disease status, and machine learning. Rather than drawing on any new phenotypic data, the later analysis identified candidate immune exposures from TCR beta sequences and the way those sequences occurred across donors. Typing coverage differed by locus: A, B, C, DRB1 and DQB1 were typed in roughly 620-630 donors, DQA1 in about 550, DPA1 in 600 to 610, and DPB1 in roughly 470. In addition to the first cohort of several hundred subjects, a separate validation cohort of approximately 130 different subjects was used. An earlier analysis of 587 of the donors used high-throughput TCR beta sequencing to judge whether each TCR beta V gene segment behaved as functional or pseudogenic. Broader findings and caveats from the paper: In a later analysis, several top co-occurrence clusters were reported to appear linked to parvovirus B19, influenza, CMV and Epstein-Barr virus. A later analysis associated about 17,000 TCR beta sequences with specific HLA alleles at a false discovery rate of 0.05. The cohort was sequenced for TCR beta chains only, and without alpha or paired-chain data the features that could be detected were limited. Compared with equally common non-associated chains, HLA-associated TCR beta chains in a later analysis were more clonally expanded and had lower generation probabilities. A few of the identified cytomegalovirus-associated TCR beta chains were confirmed in vitro to be specific for cytomegalovirus antigens. Across donors, most TCR sequences were observed very rarely, whereas some public TCRs were present in many individuals. Assigning TCR associations to individual alleles was difficult when HLA alleles, especially DR and DQ, strongly co-occurred. In a later analysis, the rate of TCR association differed among HLA loci, with DRB1 alleles having the most associated TCRs and HLA-C alleles having the fewest. The earlier analysis of 587 of the donors excluded seventeen rarely observed V segments, including chromosome 9 orphons, because counts were too low. In the study, about 150 TCR beta chains were listed as associated with cytomegalovirus. The 87-base-pair reads could not distinguish some IMGT-functional V segments, including TRBV6-2 and TRBV6-3, so those segments were excluded. A further reported finding was that TCR beta sequences accurately predicted the HLA-A and HLA-B alleles for most subjects in the first cohort. Compared with the approximately 600-donor mean, donors in an Asian-associated ancestry cluster had fewer N-insertions in productive TCRs, according to a later genetic analysis. For the cohort, immune exposure information was limited to CMV serostatus. A group of highly shared sequence variants was considered likely to be a technical artifact of the sequencing pipeline. Because HLA typing was unavailable for some donors at each locus, only the typed subset was used in association tests. Correlated functional status among segregating V segments might be attributable to linkage disequilibrium, but an unknown experimental factor could not be ruled out. In an earlier analysis of about 550 of the donors, most TCR beta V segments were observed in productive rearrangements about 87% or about 30% of the time, broadly matching IMGT annotations. Cytomegalovirus status was reported to be diagnosed by the classifier with high specificity and sensitivity in both the original and validation cohorts. The authors suggested that the approach could potentially be extended to other disease states and immunological phenotypes. In a later analysis, most CMV-associated TCR beta chains were found to appear HLA-restricted, with HLA associations seemingly driven largely by CMV exposure. Sequencing depth was assumed to be roughly uniform across donors in the presence/absence analyses, though that assumption may not hold. A later genetic analysis associated a missense DCLRE1C variant with V-gene and J-gene trimming of TCR beta chains, and an independent cohort replicated the association.

Receptor amplification or capture employed the immunoSEQ multiplex PCR assay. For the multiplex PCR, a mixture combining 60 forward primers for TCR Vbeta segments and 13 reverse primers for TCR Jbeta segments was used. The CDR3 region of rearranged TCR beta genes was amplified from genomic DNA by a multiplex PCR assay. The amplified TCR beta libraries were sequenced on the Illumina HiSeq System as 87-base-pair reads. The paper's data handling went like this. A later analysis tallied around 87 million unique TCR beta chains across the 600 to 700 repertoires, and about 12 million of those chains were shared by two or more donors. Raw reads were error-corrected and collapsed into unique sequences with a nearest-neighbor algorithm that merged closely related sequences to remove PCR and sequencing errors. To assign V, D and J gene segments, CDR3 sequences were aligned to IMGT reference sequences. Each retained sequence needed at least a six-nucleotide match to both a V gene segment and a J gene segment. A rearrangement counted as productive if the CDR3 had no stop codons and remained in frame with V and J, and every other rearrangement counted as non-productive. CDR3 was defined according to IMGT convention as the region running from the second conserved V-encoded cysteine to the conserved J-encoded phenylalanine. The earlier analysis of 500 to 650 of the donors excluded any sequence lacking an unambiguous match to a single V gene segment. In an earlier analysis of 587 of the donors, V segments were called functional above 56.7% productive rearrangements and were called segregating when the between-donor standard deviation exceeded 5%. To diagnose cytomegalovirus status from the catalog of TCR beta chain sequences, a statistical classification framework was built. V and J gene assignment, in a later analysis, came from comparing TCR nucleotide sequences with IMGT/GENE-DB human TR gene sequences. A later analysis assigned CDR3 sequences and most-parsimonious VDJ recombination scenarios with the TCRdist pipeline. A later analysis defined each TCR beta chain by its CDR3 amino acid sequence plus V-gene family, and excluded reads lacking a unique V-gene family. In a later analysis, 550 to 650 highly shared, low-generation-probability nucleotide sequences were removed to address suspected cross-contamination and a sequencing artifact. For each public chain, a later analysis derived a clonal expansion index from normalized ranks of inferred template counts within each repertoire. Generation probabilities in a later analysis came from a VDJ recombination model fitted to out-of-frame rearrangements, and those results were checked against IGoR. Hypergeometric tests were used in a later analysis to score TCR-TCR, TCR-HLA and TCR-CMV co-occurrence, with a repertoire-size bias correction applied to the TCR pairs. A later analysis estimated false discovery rates by permuting HLA or CMV assignments 20 times. In a later analysis, co-occurring TCRs were grouped with DBSCAN, and TCRdist sequence similarity was added when clustering was performed within HLA-allele-positive subsets. Co-occurrence clustering excluded repertoires with fewer than 30,000 or more than 120,000 public chains, plus five with anomalous nucleotide sharing. TCRdb limited this immuneACCESS table to in-frame rearrangements with V and J called. A share of clones is missing; checked studies link under half to unresolved V genes, and the rest is unexplained. The DNA was the basis for D and trimming; V, J and clone size are from that table. The table for this sample lists about 160,000 clones; around three quarters of them were counted only once. The ten largest clones take up less than 8.5% of the sample.

The cohort consisted of 666 healthy bone marrow donors. All cohort members were sampled while nominally healthy, although unrecorded immune exposures were likely present. The donor tested CMV seropositive and was one of the 289 seropositive cohort members. Each donor provided a peripheral blood sample, and peripheral blood mononuclear cells were used for TCR beta sequencing. Genomic DNA was extracted from the blood cell samples with the Qiagen DNeasy Blood Extraction Kit. The receptor's source is a man in his forties in good health and CMV-seropositive. The specimen was PBMCs. The V gene is TRBV2 and the J gene is TRBJ1-5; 8 middle bases align to TRBD1. The CDR3 reads as follows: CASRTGTGSNQPQHF. The sequence in DNA is TGTGCCAGCAGGACCGGGACAGGCAGCAATCAGCCCCAGCATTTT.